Listed below are T cell receptor beta chains from one sample, sequenced in a study of T cell responses to AZD1222 COVID-19 vaccine. Assay used: immunoSEQ multiplex PCR; TCRdb lists only in-frame clones, some missing. Here the sample spans more than 75,000 clones, about 90% being singletons. The specimen comprised peripheral blood, sampled on day 0 of AZD1222 vaccination. Receptors were obtained from an adult in good health. The CDR3 runs from the conserved cysteine through the conserved F or W. A D gene is named only where the DNA matches it firmly. The listing skips clone size in some rows; elsewhere it reads once, few, many or a size class.

j_call,d_call,v_call,clone_size,cdr3_nt,cdr3_aa
TRBJ1-1,TRBD1,TRBV12-3/TRBV12-4,.,TGTGCCAGCAGCCCGACAGGGTACACTGAAGCTTTCTTT,CASSPTGYTEAFF
TRBJ2-1,.,TRBV29-1,.,TGCAGCGTTGAAGGGGGAATCTACAATGAGCAGTTCTTC,CSVEGGIYNEQFF
TRBJ1-6,.,TRBV10-3,.,TGTGCCATCAGTGACAACGGGCCCCTTGGTCCCCTCCACTTT,CAISDNGPLGPLHF
TRBJ2-4,.,TRBV28,.,TGTGCCAGCAGTTGGGCGGAGAAAGCCAAAAACATTCAGTACTTC,CASSWAEKAKNIQYF
TRBJ2-2,TRBD2,TRBV7-6,.,TGTGCCAGCAGCTTTTTTCGAAGCGGGAGGGCCAACGGGGAGCTGTTTTTT,CASSFFRSGRANGELFF
TRBJ1-1,.,TRBV9,.,TGTGCCAGCAGCGTTTCACCGAACACTGAAGCTTTCTTT,CASSVSPNTEAFF
TRBJ1-1,TRBD1,TRBV28,once,TGTGCCAGCAGTTACTACAGGGGATCTACTGAAGCTTTCTTT,CASSYYRGSTEAFF
TRBJ1-6,.,TRBV28,.,TGTGCCAGCAATTCTAATAATGGCCCCCCCCTCCACTTT,CASNSNNGPPLHF
TRBJ1-2,TRBD1,TRBV5-4,.,TGTGCCAGCAGCCCCGGGACAGGGGGCTTTGGTACGGGCTACACCTTC,CASSPGTGGFGTGYTF
TRBJ2-3,TRBD2,TRBV27,.,TGTGCCAGTTTAGGACTAGCGGATAGCACAGATACGCAGTATTTT,CASLGLADSTDTQYF
TRBJ2-4,.,TRBV21-1,.,TGTGCCAGCAGCGCACCACAGGGAGCCAAAAACATTCAGTACTTC,CASSAPQGAKNIQYF
TRBJ2-1,.,TRBV6-2/TRBV6-3,.,TGTGCCAGCAGTTATGGCGGGACTGAGCAGTTCTTC,CASSYGGTEQFF
TRBJ2-2,.,TRBV5-1,.,TGCGCCAGCAGCTTGAACAGGGACACCGGGGAGCTGTTTTTT,CASSLNRDTGELFF
TRBJ1-1,TRBD1,TRBV12-3/TRBV12-4,.,TGTGCCAGCACCGATTCAGGGGGCCGGGAAGCTTTCTTT,CASTDSGGREAFF
TRBJ2-5,TRBD1,TRBV24-1,.,TGTGCCACCAGTGACCACCGACAGGGGGACCAAGAGACCCAGTACTTC,CATSDHRQGDQETQYF
TRBJ2-1,.,TRBV7-9,.,TGTGCCAGCAGCTTAGGACTTCTCAATGAGCAGTTCTTC,CASSLGLLNEQFF
TRBJ1-4,.,TRBV7-2,.,TGTGCCAGCAGCTTAGTCAGGGACAATGACCTGTTTTTT,CASSLVRDNDLFF
TRBJ2-1,.,TRBV7-9,.,TGTGCCAGCAGCCCCCAGCGGGAGCAGTTCTTC,CASSPQREQFF
TRBJ2-7,.,TRBV28,once,TGTGCCAGCAATATGGGCAGATTGACCTACGAGCAGTACTTC,CASNMGRLTYEQYF
TRBJ2-2,TRBD2,TRBV19,.,TGTGCCAGTAGTATCGGACTAGCGGGATATGGGGAGCTGTTTTTT,CASSIGLAGYGELFF
TRBJ2-2,.,TRBV12-5,.,TGTGCTAGTGGTTTCCTCGAAAGGGACACCGGGGAGCTGTTTTTT,CASGFLERDTGELFF
TRBJ1-2,TRBD1,TRBV2,.,TGTGCCAGCAGTGTACAGGGGGACTATGGCTACACCTTC,CASSVQGDYGYTF
TRBJ1-2,.,TRBV3-1/TRBV3-2,.,TGTGCCAGCAGCCAAGACCGGACCAGGCGCTATGGCTACACCTTC,CASSQDRTRRYGYTF
TRBJ2-7,.,TRBV6-2/TRBV6-3,few,TGTGCCAGCAGCCCGACAGAGAGCTCCTACGAGCAGTACTTC,CASSPTESSYEQYF
TRBJ2-7,TRBD1,TRBV7-9,.,TGTGCCAGCAGCTCGTCGTTGCAGGGGGCCGTTTACGAGCAGTACTTC,CASSSSLQGAVYEQYF
TRBJ1-2,.,TRBV9,once,TGTGCCAGCAGCGTAGCAGGTAGGGGCTACACCTTC,CASSVAGRGYTF
TRBJ2-2,TRBD2,TRBV28,.,TGTGCCAGCAGTATTCCCCACCTGTCCACTAGCGGCAAGAACACCGGGGAGCTGTTTTTT,CASSIPHLSTSGKNTGELFF
TRBJ1-2,.,TRBV3-1/TRBV3-2,.,TGTGCCAGCAGCGCCACATGGACAGACTATGGCTACACCTTC,CASSATWTDYGYTF
TRBJ2-1,TRBD1,TRBV7-6,few,TGTGCCAGCAGCTCGGACAGGGGCCGCGGGCTGTTCTTC,CASSSDRGRGLFF
TRBJ1-2,.,TRBV4-1,.,TGCGCCAGCAGCCCCACCTCGGGGGGGCGCGGCTATGGCTACACCTTC,CASSPTSGGRGYGYTF
TRBJ2-7,.,TRBV5-1,.,TGCGCCAGCATGGAGGGATCCACCTACGAGCAGTACTTC,CASMEGSTYEQYF
TRBJ1-4,.,TRBV3-1/TRBV3-2,.,TGTGCCAGCAGCCTCCTAGCCCGTGAAAAACTGTTTTTT,CASSLLAREKLFF
TRBJ2-7,.,TRBV7-9,.,TGTGCCAGCAGCAACTTTGGGCCCGAGCAGTACTTC,CASSNFGPEQYF
TRBJ2-1,TRBD2,TRBV28,.,TGTGCCATTCGGGACTACAACTACAATGAGCAGTTCTTC,CAIRDYNYNEQFF
TRBJ2-3,.,TRBV9,.,TGTGCCAGCAGCGTAAGTTCGGGTCTCACAGATACGCAGTATTTT,CASSVSSGLTDTQYF
TRBJ1-2,TRBD1,TRBV9,once,TGTGCCAGCAGCATACGGGACAGGGTGGGAACTAACTATGGCTACACCTTC,CASSIRDRVGTNYGYTF
TRBJ2-1,.,TRBV5-5,.,TGTGCCAGCAGCACCCCTAGGGCGGGTGAGCAGTTCTTC,CASSTPRAGEQFF
TRBJ2-3,.,TRBV3-1/TRBV3-2,.,TGTGCCAGCAGCCAAAGTGTGGCGGCTAGCACAGATACGCAGTATTTT,CASSQSVAASTDTQYF
TRBJ1-1,.,TRBV6-2/TRBV6-3,.,TGTGCCAGCAGTTGGACATTTAACACTGAAGCTTTCTTT,CASSWTFNTEAFF
TRBJ1-5,.,TRBV7-9,.,TGTGCCAGCAGCTCCTTAGTCGGTCAGCCCCAGCATTTT,CASSSLVGQPQHF
TRBJ2-1,.,TRBV5-6,.,TGTGCCAGCACCGGAGGTCCTAACAATGAGCAGTTCTTC,CASTGGPNNEQFF
TRBJ1-2,.,TRBV7-2,.,TGTGCCAGCAGCTTGCCTCCTTTCGCCCAGGGCCCGCGGGGCTACACCTTC,CASSLPPFAQGPRGYTF
TRBJ2-5,.,TRBV27,.,TGTGCCAGCAGTCCTGGACAGAATAGGTACCAAGAGACCCAGTACTTC,CASSPGQNRYQETQYF
TRBJ1-5,.,TRBV9,.,TGTGCCAGCAGCGTAGGAGGGGGGCACGGTCAGCCCCAGCATTTT,CASSVGGGHGQPQHF
TRBJ1-2,.,TRBV20-1,.,TGCAGTGCTAGTAATAACTATGGCTACACCTTC,CSASNNYGYTF
TRBJ2-2,.,TRBV7-8,.,TGTGCCAGCAGCTTAGCAGGGGGAATTGCGAACACCGGGGAGCTGTTTTTT,CASSLAGGIANTGELFF
TRBJ2-7,TRBD1,TRBV30,.,TGTGCCTGGAGTCTCAGGGGGCAGATCCCCGAGCAGTACTTC,CAWSLRGQIPEQYF
TRBJ2-7,TRBD1,TRBV28,.,TGTGCCAGCAGTTGGTTTCCTTCGGGACAGGGGGCTTGGGAGCAGTACTTC,CASSWFPSGQGAWEQYF
TRBJ1-1,TRBD1,TRBV7-2,.,TGTGCCAGTCGCTGGACAGGGGACACTGAAGCTTTCTTT,CASRWTGDTEAFF
TRBJ2-3,.,TRBV29-1,.,TGCAGCCCGACTGCACCGCCAGATACGCAGTATTTT,CSPTAPPDTQYF